The 26 T cell receptor beta chains below come from one sample, sequenced in a study of cytomegalovirus exposure and HLA in healthy donors. PCR used 60 Vbeta primers and 13 Jbeta primers. Measured with immunoSEQ multiplex PCR; TCRdb has only the in-frame clones, and not every one. The repertoire holds fewer than 300,000 clones, with roughly 80% as singletons. The specimen was PBMCs. The receptor set was obtained from a girl under 10 years old in good health and CMV-seronegative.

This chain joins TRBV28 and TRBJ2-2; a weak D match, TRBD1 (5 bases). V was trimmed by 3 bases and J by 8 bases, leaving 7 bases between them. There are 12 residues in the CDR3. CDR1 is MDHEN and CDR2 is SYDVKM in the germline V gene. In DNA form, the CDR3 reads TGTGCCAGCAGTTTTCGACAGGGGGAGCTGTTTTTT. Protein sequence: CASSFRQGELFF.

The chain links TRBV28 to TRBJ2-3; 7 bases agree with TRBD2. V was pared by 5 bases and J by 3 bases, with 11 bases of the junction left unmatched. The CDR3 has 16 residues. Per the germline V gene, CDR1 is MDHEN and CDR2 is SYDVKM. CDR3 bases: TGTGCCAGCAGTCTGAAAGTCGGGACTAATACAGATACGCAGTATTTT. It translates to CASSLKVGTNTDTQYF.

The V call is TRBV2, the J call TRBJ2-1; D not certain. The ends were cut back, 3 bases at V and 7 bases at J, with 16 bases in the middle. This CDR3 spans 15 amino acids. Germline CDR1 SNHLY, CDR2 FYNNEI. CDR3 in amino acids: CASSDWSLSGNEQFF. The CDR3 coding sequence is TGTGCCAGCAGTGATTGGAGTCTCTCTGGGAATGAGCAGTTCTTC.

In DNA form, the CDR3 reads TGTGCCAGCAGTTGGACTAGCGGGGTGCTGGGTACGCAGTATTTT. Encoded protein: CASSWTSGVLGTQYF. V gene TRBV6-5 combines with J gene TRBJ2-3; TRBD2 matches at 12 bases. Germline trimming cut 4 bases from V and 8 bases from J; bases unmatched to any gene: 7. The CDR3 sequence is 15 residues long. Per the germline V gene, CDR1 is MNHEY and CDR2 is SVGAGI.

This rearrangement joins TRBV6-6 to TRBJ1-6; possibly TRBD1 for D (5 bases). CDR1 MNHNY and CDR2 SVGAGI come from the germline V gene (reference sequence). This CDR3 comprises 16 residues. V was shortened by 7 bases and J by 0 bases, with 13 bases between the two germline ends. The CDR3 region is CASTRQRGSYNSPLHF. CDR3 bases: TGTGCCAGCACCAGACAGCGGGGCTCCTATAATTCACCCCTCCACTTT.

This chain links TRBV6-5 with TRBJ1-2; 8 positions agree with TRBD1. Unmatched junction bases numbered 3, after V lost 0 bases and J lost 3 bases. Germline values: CDR1 MNHEY, CDR2 SVGAGI. This CDR3 has 15 amino acids. CDR3 nucleotides: TGTGCCAGCAGTTACTCGACAGGGGATTACTATGGCTACACCTTC. Protein sequence: CASSYSTGDYYGYTF.

This clone was seen just once. This chain uses TRBV5-1 with TRBJ1-2, with 10 positions matching TRBD1. The CDR3 sequence is 15 residues long. Trimming took 0 bases from V and 6 from J; bases not matched to a gene: 5. Germline V gene sequence: CDR1 SGHRS, CDR2 YFSETQ. The CDR3 loop reads CASSLGDRGPDGYTF. The CDR3 nucleotides read TGCGCCAGCAGCTTGGGGGACAGGGGACCTGATGGCTACACCTTC.

The rearrangement uses TRBV7-7 and TRBJ2-5; 8 bases align to TRBD2. Germline V lookup: CDR1 SSHAT, CDR2 FNYEAQ (reference sequence). The trim removed 5 bases at V and 5 bases at J, leaving 7 bases unmatched. There are 14 residues in the CDR3. CDR3 loop: CASSQTGGLETQYF. The CDR3 DNA sequence: TGTGCCAGCAGCCAAACGGGGGGGCTGGAGACCCAGTACTTC.

The V and J genes are TRBV2 and TRBJ2-1, with 7 bases fitting TRBD2. CDR1 is SNHLY and CDR2 is FYNNEI in the germline V gene. The junction had 6 bases not matched to a gene; V was cut back by 4 bases and J by 0 bases. The CDR3 spans 16 residues. The CDR3 reads CASSVLSGRSYNEQFF. The CDR3 region has the DNA TGTGCCAGCAGTGTCCTTAGCGGGCGCTCCTACAATGAGCAGTTCTTC.

The V and J genes are TRBV5-1 and TRBJ2-7; D gene uncertain. Germline CDR1 SGHRS, CDR2 YFSETQ. This CDR3 has 14 residues. Trimming took off 0 bases at V and 0 bases at J, with 7 bases between the two ends. The CDR3 region has the DNA TGCGCCAGCAGCTTGGCTGCGGCCTCCTACGAGCAGTACTTC. This translates into CASSLAAASYEQYF.

The V call is TRBV10-3, the J call TRBJ2-3; tentative D call: TRBD2 (6 bases). Trimming shortened V by 8 bases and J by 2 bases, and 14 bases separated the two germline ends. CDR1 and CDR2 (germline): ENHRY, SYGVKD. The CDR3 runs 14 residues. The CDR3 nucleotides read TGTGCCATCCGGGACTCCCTACCCACAGATACGCAGTATTTT. Its protein product is CAIRDSLPTDTQYF.

J is TRBJ2-3 and V is TRBV28; 12 bases are shared with TRBD2. The CDR3 is 20 residues long. CDR1 is MDHEN and CDR2 is SYDVKM in the germline V gene. V was pared by 6 bases and J by 0 bases, with 16 bases of the junction left unmatched. CDR3 DNA sequence: TGTGCCAGCAGCCCCCTCACCCTAGCGGGAGGGTTTTCTAGCACAGATACGCAGTATTTT. As protein: CASSPLTLAGGFSSTDTQYF.

This chain connects TRBV4-1 to TRBJ1-5, with a tentative D call TRBD1 (6 bases). V shed 0 bases and J shed 7 bases, with 13 bases lying between them. The CDR3 is made up of 15 amino acids. The germline V gene has CDR1 MGHRA and CDR2 YSYEKL. For the CDR3, the DNA is TGCGCCAGCAGCCAAGAACAGGGTCCGGGACAGCCCCAGCATTTT. The encoded protein is CASSQEQGPGQPQHF.

The chain joins TRBV2 to TRBJ2-1; 7 positions match TRBD2. Per the germline V gene, CDR1 is SNHLY and CDR2 is FYNNEI. This CDR3 contains 12 residues. Trimming cost V 7 bases and J 4 bases; bases outside gene matches: 1. The chain's CDR3 is CASIGGYNEQFF. Written as DNA, the CDR3 is TGTGCCAGCATCGGGGGGTACAATGAGCAGTTCTTC.

The J gene is TRBJ2-7, the V gene TRBV5-1; 12 bases are shared with TRBD2. This CDR3 has 15 residues. V gave up 5 bases and J gave up 2 bases; unmatched junction bases: 5. In germline, CDR1 is SGHRS, CDR2 YFSETQ. The CDR3 region is CASSALAGGPYEQYF. CDR3 sequence (DNA): TGCGCCAGCAGTGCACTAGCGGGGGGCCCCTACGAGCAGTACTTC.

This clone was counted between two and nine times. The chain joins TRBV6-5 to TRBJ2-7, with TRBD1 matching over 11 bases. This CDR3 is 16 amino acids long. CDR1 and CDR2 (germline): MNHEY, SVGAGI. With V trimmed by 2 bases and J by 3 bases, 6 bases remained unmatched. The CDR3 bases are TGTGCCAGCAGTTACGGGGGGACAGGGGGAAACTACGAGCAGTACTTC. It is translated as CASSYGGTGGNYEQYF.

The genes are TRBV27 and TRBJ2-1; 11 bases agree with TRBD2. Germline trimming cut 8 bases from V and 4 bases from J; bases unmatched to any gene: 10. The CDR3 extends over 16 amino acids. Germline assignment: CDR1 MNHEY and CDR2 SMNVEV (reference sequence). CDR3 loop: CASGLAGPLPYNEQFF. The CDR3 nucleotides are TGTGCCAGCGGACTAGCGGGTCCCCTACCTTACAATGAGCAGTTCTTC.

The chain has TRBV27 and TRBJ2-7; 7 nucleotides line up with TRBD2. V lost 5 bases, J lost 2 bases, and 9 bases stayed unmatched. The CDR3 length is 15 residues. Per germline, CDR1 MNHEY and CDR2 SMNVEV (reference sequence). CDR3 sequence reads: CASSLSGRAAYEQYF. CDR3 sequence (DNA): TGTGCCAGCAGTCTGTCGGGGAGGGCCGCCTACGAGCAGTACTTC.

This clone was seen only a few times. The chain uses TRBV7-9 and TRBJ2-6; a possible D gene is TRBD1 (5 bases). This CDR3 is built from 18 residues. V dropped 7 bases and J dropped 0 bases, with 19 bases sitting between them. The germline gives CDR1 SEHNR, CDR2 FQNEAQ (reference sequence). CDR3 in DNA: TGTGCCAGCACCCTAGGGGCAGGCCTGAGCTCTGGGGCCAACGTCCTGACTTTC. This codes for CASTLGAGLSSGANVLTF.

V usage is TRBV27 and J usage is TRBJ1-6; D is unresolved. Germline-derived CDR1 and CDR2 are MNHEY and SMNVEV (reference sequence). Trimming cost V 1 base and J 4 bases, with 11 bases left between them. CDR3 length: 16 residues. The CDR3 nucleotides read TGTGCCAGCAGTTTATTTTTCCCTCCGTATAATTCACCCCTCCACTTT. The encoded protein is CASSLFFPPYNSPLHF.

J is TRBJ2-1 and V is TRBV6-5; TRBD2 matches at 11 bases. This CDR3 has 15 residues. Germline V gene data show CDR1 as MNHEY and CDR2 as SVGAGI. Trimming cost V 4 bases and J 4 bases; bases outside gene matches: 3. Here the CDR3 reads CASSSGTSGYNEQFF. The CDR3 nucleotides are TGTGCCAGCAGTTCCGGGACTAGCGGTTACAATGAGCAGTTCTTC.

The chain employs TRBV5-4 and TRBJ2-5; 8 positions agree with TRBD1. In germline, CDR1 is SGHNT, CDR2 YYREEE (reference sequence). This CDR3 spans 14 amino acids. The V gene end was trimmed by 3 bases and the J gene end by 2 bases; junction bases not matched to a gene: 3. The CDR3 DNA reads as TGTGCCAGCAGCTCCGGGACAGGTCAAGAGACCCAGTACTTC. Its protein product is CASSSGTGQETQYF.

The chain joins TRBV15 to TRBJ2-2; a possible D gene is TRBD2 (5 bases). The CDR3 length is 16 residues. V was shortened by 1 base and J by 8 bases, with 17 bases between the two germline ends. CDR1 and CDR2 from the germline V gene are LNHNV and YYDKDF (reference sequence). CDR3 region: CATSRARPTGSGELFF. The CDR3 DNA sequence: TGTGCCACCAGCAGAGCCAGACCGACGGGATCGGGGGAGCTGTTTTTT.

This chain uses TRBV7-4 with TRBJ2-1; TRBD2 matches at 12 bases. This CDR3 is 15 amino acids long. With V trimmed by 5 bases and J by 12 bases, 11 bases remained unmatched. CDR1 is SGHVT and CDR2 is SQSDAQ in the germline V gene. The CDR3, as DNA: TGTGCCAGCAGCCCCGGACTAGCGGGGAGACAGGGGCAGTTCTTC. Its protein product is CASSPGLAGRQGQFF. The full variable domain, with the rest looked up from reference TRBV7-4 and TRBJ2-1, is GAGVSQSPRYKVAKRGRDVALRCDSISGHVTLYWYRQTLGQGSEVLTYSQSDAQRDKSGRPSGRFSAERPERSVSTLKIQRTEQGDSAVYLCASSPGLAGRQGQFFGPGTRLTVL.

Note on this clone: In the same sample, other DNA sequences code for this CDR3. The chain is built from TRBV5-1 and TRBJ1-2; D gene ambiguous. Germline V gives CDR1 SGHRS, CDR2 YFSETQ. The CDR3 consists of 13 residues. Trimming took 0 bases from V and 2 from J, leaving 5 bases between them. CDR3 residues: CASSLAGNYGYTF. CDR3 nucleotide sequence: TGCGCCAGCAGCTTGGCCGGGAACTATGGCTACACCTTC. The full variable domain, completed using reference TRBV5-1 and TRBJ1-2, is KAGVTQTPRYLIKTRGQQVTLSCSPISGHRSVSWYQQTPGQGLQFLFEYFSETQRNKGNFPGRFSGRQFSNSRSEMNVSTLELGDSALYLCASSLAGNYGYTFGSGTRLTVV.

This chain uses TRBV15 with TRBJ1-5, with D tentatively TRBD1 (5 bases). Germline CDR1 and CDR2: LNHNV and YYDKDF (reference sequence). V was clipped by 1 base and J by 5 bases, with 9 bases between them. The CDR3 consists of 14 residues. The CDR3: CATSRASGDQPQHF. CDR3 nucleotides: TGTGCCACCAGCAGAGCGTCGGGGGATCAGCCCCAGCATTTT. The full variable domain, with the rest looked up from reference TRBV15 and TRBJ1-5, is DAMVIQNPRYQVTQFGKPVTLSCSQTLNHNVMYWYQQKSSQAPKLLFHYYDKDFNNEADTPDNFQSRRPNTSFCFLDIRSPGLGDTAMYLCATSRASGDQPQHFGDGTRLSIL.